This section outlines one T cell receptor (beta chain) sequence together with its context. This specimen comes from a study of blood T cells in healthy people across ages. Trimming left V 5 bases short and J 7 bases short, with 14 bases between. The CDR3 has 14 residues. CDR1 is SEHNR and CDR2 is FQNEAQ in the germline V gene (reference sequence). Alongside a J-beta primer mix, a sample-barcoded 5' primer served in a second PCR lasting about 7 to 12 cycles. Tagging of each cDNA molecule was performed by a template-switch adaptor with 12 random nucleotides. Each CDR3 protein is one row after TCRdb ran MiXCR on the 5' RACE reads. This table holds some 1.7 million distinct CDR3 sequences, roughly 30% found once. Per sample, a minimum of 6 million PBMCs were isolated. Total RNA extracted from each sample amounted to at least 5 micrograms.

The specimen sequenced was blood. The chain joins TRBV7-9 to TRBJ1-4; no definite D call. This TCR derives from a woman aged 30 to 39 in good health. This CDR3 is CASSEGKRSEKLFF. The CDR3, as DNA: TGTGCCAGCAGCGAAGGGAAGCGAAGTGAAAAACTGTTTTTT.